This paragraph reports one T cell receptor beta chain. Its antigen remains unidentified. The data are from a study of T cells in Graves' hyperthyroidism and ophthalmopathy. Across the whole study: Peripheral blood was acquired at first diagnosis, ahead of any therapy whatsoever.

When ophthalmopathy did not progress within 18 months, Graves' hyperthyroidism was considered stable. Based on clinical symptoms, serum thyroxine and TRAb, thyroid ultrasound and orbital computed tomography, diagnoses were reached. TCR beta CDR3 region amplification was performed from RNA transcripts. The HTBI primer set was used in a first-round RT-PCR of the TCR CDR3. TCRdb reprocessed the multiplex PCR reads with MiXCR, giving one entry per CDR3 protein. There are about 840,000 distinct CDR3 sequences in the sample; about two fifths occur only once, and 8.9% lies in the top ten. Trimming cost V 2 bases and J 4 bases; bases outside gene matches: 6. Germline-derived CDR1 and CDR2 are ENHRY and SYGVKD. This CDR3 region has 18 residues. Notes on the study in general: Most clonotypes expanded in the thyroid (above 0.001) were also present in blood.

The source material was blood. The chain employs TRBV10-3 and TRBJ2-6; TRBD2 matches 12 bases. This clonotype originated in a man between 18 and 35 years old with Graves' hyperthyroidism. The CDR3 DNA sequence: TGTGCCATCAGTGAGGGACTAGCGGGAAGTAAGGGGGCCAACGTCCTGACTTTC. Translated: CAISEGLAGSKGANVLTF.